What follows are 9 T cell receptor beta chains derived from one specimen sequenced in a study of blood T cell repertoires in COVID-19. Sequencing was performed with immunoSEQ multiplex PCR; in TCRdb, only in-frame clones are kept and a portion is missing. The sample lists around 150,000 clones; 85% to 95% were seen once. The sequencing input was peripheral blood. The receptors originated from a woman in her fifties or sixties with acute or convalescent COVID-19.

DNA of the CDR3: TGTGCCAGCAGCCCATCTTGGACAGAGGAAGAGTTGGGTCCTGAAGCTTTCTTT. Protein sequence: CASSPSWTEEELGPEAFF. The chain is built from TRBV27 and TRBJ1-1; the D gene is possibly TRBD1 (6 bases). This CDR3 region has 18 residues. V gave up 6 bases and J gave up 6 bases, with 29 bases separating them. CDR1 and CDR2 (germline): MNHEY, SMNVEV (reference sequence).

This sequence joins TRBV15 and TRBJ1-1; no reliable D call. Germline V gives CDR1 LNHNV, CDR2 YYDKDF (reference sequence). CDR3 length: 14 residues. V was shortened by 0 bases and J by 1 base, with 6 bases between the two germline ends. CDR3 amino acids: CATSRDRENTEAFF. CDR3 bases: TGTGCCACCAGCAGAGACCGGGAGAACACTGAAGCTTTCTTT. Based on the CDR3 plus reference TRBV15 and TRBJ1-1, the full variable domain is DAMVIQNPRYQVTQFGKPVTLSCSQTLNHNVMYWYQQKSSQAPKLLFHYYDKDFNNEADTPDNFQSRRPNTSFCFLDIRSPGLGDTAMYLCATSRDRENTEAFFGQGTRLTVV.

The chain links TRBV5-1 to TRBJ1-2, with 10 bases that match TRBD1. This CDR3 has 17 residues. Looked up from germline, CDR1 is SGHRS and CDR2 is YFSETQ. With 2 bases clipped from V and 7 bases from J, the junction kept 14 bases outside the gene matches. The CDR3 nucleotides read TGCGCCAGCAGCTTCGGGACAGGGGTCGGTTTGTCCCCTGGCTACACCTTC. Protein product: CASSFGTGVGLSPGYTF.

This chain connects TRBV19 to TRBJ2-1, with TRBD2 matching 7 bases. Germline V CDR1 and CDR2: LNHDA, SQIVND (reference sequence). This CDR3 contains 15 residues. J gave up 8 bases and V 6 bases, and 13 bases lay outside the gene matches. The DNA for the CDR3 is TGTGCCAGTAGGGCTTCCGGGGGGTTTCCAGATGAGCAGTTCTTC. Translated, it gives CASRASGGFPDEQFF.

The chain employs TRBV19 and TRBJ2-3; maybe TRBD2 (6 bases). Germline lookup yields CDR1 LNHDA and CDR2 SQIVND (reference sequence). Trimming pared 2 bases from V and 0 bases from J, leaving 18 bases between. This CDR3 is 18 amino acids long. The DNA of the CDR3 is TGTGCCAGTAGTATAAGGATTTTGGGAGGTGCGAGCACAGATACGCAGTATTTT. Protein: CASSIRILGGASTDTQYF.

V usage is TRBV28 and J usage is TRBJ1-1, with TRBD1 as a possible D gene (6 bases). CDR1 is MDHEN, CDR2 SYDVKM, per germline. The CDR3 covers 12 residues. Trimming left V 5 bases short and J 3 bases short, with 7 bases between. The DNA of the CDR3 is TGTGCCAGCAGTGGACAGCACACTGAAGCTTTCTTT. Translating gives CASSGQHTEAFF. Full variable domain (outside the CDR3, taken from reference TRBV28 and TRBJ1-1): DVKVTQSSRYLVKRTGEKVFLECVQDMDHENMFWYRQDPGLGLRLIYFSYDVKMKEKGDIPEGYSVSREKKERFSLILESASTNQTSMYLCASSGQHTEAFFGQGTRLTVV.

The chain joins TRBV6-5 to TRBJ1-6; 7 nucleotides line up with TRBD1. There are 14 residues in the CDR3. Germline values: CDR1 MNHEY, CDR2 SVGAGI. With 8 bases clipped from V and 6 bases from J, the junction kept 7 bases outside the gene matches. CDR3 residues: CASAGQALNSPLHF. CDR3 DNA sequence: TGTGCCAGCGCCGGACAGGCCCTTAATTCACCCCTCCACTTT.

This chain uses TRBV30 with TRBJ2-7; D is uncertain. Germline CDR1 is GTSNPN and CDR2 is SVGIG (reference sequence). The ends were cut back, 2 bases at V and 4 bases at J, with 15 bases in the middle. This CDR3 is built from 14 residues. The CDR3 loop is CAWSRELVPYEQYF. CDR3 coding DNA: TGTGCCTGGAGTCGAGAGTTAGTCCCTTACGAGCAGTACTTC.

The chain uses TRBV27 and TRBJ2-2, with 9 bases fitting TRBD2. This CDR3 is 15 amino acids long. CDR1 and CDR2 (germline): MNHEY, SMNVEV (reference sequence). Germline trimming cut 3 bases from V and 1 base from J; bases unmatched to any gene: 0. The CDR3 DNA is TGTGCCAGCAGTTTTAGCGGGAGGAACACCGGGGAGCTGTTTTTT. Encoded protein: CASSFSGRNTGELFF.